Below, 30 T cell receptor beta chains from the same sample are listed, as sequenced in a study of blood T cell repertoires in COVID-19. The data were produced by immunoSEQ multiplex PCR, yet TCRdb's version contains in-frame clones alone and is incomplete. The repertoire holds some 240,000 clones, approximately 82% seen once, with approximately 1.5% in the top ten. Sequenced input: peripheral blood. The origin of the receptors is a woman in her 40s who had recovered from COVID-19.

The chain recombines TRBV2 with TRBJ2-5; TRBD2 matches 13 bases. V trimming: 6 bases; J trimming: 3 bases; junction bases outside the gene matches: 4. The CDR3 is 15 residues long. Germline values: CDR1 SNHLY, CDR2 FYNNEI. The CDR3: CASRALAGGEETQYF. CDR3 nucleotides: TGTGCCAGCAGAGCACTAGCGGGGGGGGAAGAGACCCAGTACTTC. Filled out from reference TRBV2 and TRBJ2-5, the complete variable domain reads EPEVTQTPSHQVTQMGQEVILRCVPISNHLYFYWYRQILGQKVEFLVSFYNNEISEKSEIFDDQFSVERPDGSNFTLKIRSTKLEDSAMYFCASRALAGGEETQYFGPGTRLLVL.

V and J are TRBV6-2 or TRBV6-3 and TRBJ2-3; TRBD2 agrees at 12 bases. This CDR3 is built from 17 residues. V gave up 2 bases and J gave up 5 bases; unmatched junction bases: 8. Looked up from germline, CDR1 is MNHEY and CDR2 is SVGEGT. The chain's CDR3 is CASSYLASGGAEDTQYF. As DNA, the CDR3 is TGTGCCAGCAGTTACCTTGCTAGCGGGGGGGCCGAAGATACGCAGTATTTT.

Only one count was recorded for this clone. The V call is TRBV19, the J call TRBJ2-2; 7 bases map to TRBD1. Germline CDR1 and CDR2: LNHDA and SQIVND (reference sequence). The length of the CDR3 is 12 residues. Here the CDR3 DNA reads TGTGGGACAGGCACTTTCACCGGGGAGCTGTTTTTT. Amino acid sequence: CGTGTFTGELFF.

This chain links TRBV3-1 (or the pseudogene TRBV3-2) with TRBJ2-7; possible D gene TRBD1, 5 bases. Per germline, CDR1 LGHDT and CDR2 YNNKEL (reference sequence). This CDR3 has 14 amino acids. Trimming pared 0 bases from V and 4 bases from J, leaving 10 bases between. The CDR3 DNA follows: TGTGCCAGCAGCCAAGACAGGGCAATATACGAGCAGTACTTC. Translating gives CASSQDRAIYEQYF.

The chain is built from TRBV28 and TRBJ2-7; D is unclear. The V gene lost 3 bases and the J gene lost 0 bases, with 6 bases spanning the gap. CDR1 is MDHEN and CDR2 is SYDVKM in the germline V gene. The CDR3 contains 13 residues. CDR3 region: CASSFGGSYEQYF. CDR3 sequence (DNA): TGTGCCAGCAGTTTCGGCGGCTCCTACGAGCAGTACTTC.

The chain uses TRBV4-2 and TRBJ2-2; unclear D gene. From germline, CDR1 is LGHNA and CDR2 YNFKEQ. V lost 1 base and J lost 0, with 9 bases in between. CDR3 length: 16 residues. The CDR3 DNA follows: TGTGCCAGCAGCCAAGGGGTGGCGGCGAACACCGGGGAGCTGTTTTTT. It yields the protein CASSQGVAANTGELFF.

This chain joins TRBV9 and TRBJ1-2; no firm D call. V lost 3 bases, J lost 3 bases, and 15 bases lay in between. CDR1 and CDR2 (germline): SGDLS, YYNGEE. The CDR3 covers 15 residues. The CDR3 loop is CASSAEGRPHYGYTF. The CDR3 nucleotides are TGTGCCAGCAGCGCCGAGGGCCGACCACACTATGGCTACACCTTC.

This clone was seen only a few times. The chain is built from TRBV14 and TRBJ2-5; 11 positions agree with TRBD2. There are 19 residues in the CDR3. Germline values: CDR1 SGHDN, CDR2 FVKESK. V lost 1 base and J lost 0; bases outside the gene matches: 10. CDR3 DNA: TGTGCCAGCAGCCAAGGGCTAGCGGGGGGACTAATCTACCAAGAGACCCAGTACTTC. It codes for CASSQGLAGGLIYQETQYF.

The gene calls are TRBV29-1 and TRBJ2-1; 13 bases are shared with TRBD2. The trim removed 3 bases at V and 8 bases at J, leaving 7 bases unmatched. The CDR3 length is 15 residues. Germline V gene lookup returns CDR1 SQVTM and CDR2 ANQGSEA. CDR3 DNA sequence: TGCAGCGTTGAGCCGACTAGCGGGGGGCCTGATGAGCAGTTCTTC. Translating it yields CSVEPTSGGPDEQFF.

V and J are TRBV29-1 and TRBJ1-2, with 7 nucleotides matching TRBD1. V lost 5 bases and J lost 6; bases outside the gene matches: 6. The CDR3 is made up of 12 amino acids. Germline V gene data show CDR1 as SQVTM and CDR2 as ANQGSEA. The CDR3 reads CSVYRGMDGYTF. The CDR3 region has the DNA TGCAGCGTTTACAGGGGAATGGATGGCTACACCTTC.

This rearrangement joins TRBV12-3 or TRBV12-4 to TRBJ1-3; D gene ambiguous. V was clipped by 6 bases and J by 1 base, with 7 bases between them. CDR3 length equals 13 residues. The CDR3 is CASSLASGNTIYF. In DNA, the CDR3 is TGTGCCAGCAGCCTAGCTTCTGGAAACACCATATATTTT.

The chain combines TRBV7-9 with TRBJ1-3, with D hard to call. CDR1 and CDR2 from the germline V gene are SEHNR and FQNEAQ (reference sequence). The CDR3 has 16 amino acids. Trimming removed 5 bases from V and 5 bases from J, with 19 bases in between. The CDR3 nucleotides are TGTGCCAGCAGCCCTAATGTGAGGGAAGGTCGAAACACCATATATTTT. It encodes CASSPNVREGRNTIYF.

This chain connects TRBV12-3 or TRBV12-4 to TRBJ1-2; D is unclear. CDR3 size: 12 residues. The V end lost 3 bases, the J end lost 1 base, and 3 bases lay between the germline ends. CDR3 DNA: TGTGCCAGCAGTTTCAGTAACTATGGCTACACCTTC. Translating gives CASSFSNYGYTF.

V usage is TRBV10-3 and J usage is TRBJ2-3; 11 bases are shared with TRBD2. The V gene's germline CDR1 is ENHRY and CDR2 SYGVKD. The trim removed 6 bases at V and 6 bases at J, leaving 5 bases unmatched. The CDR3 spans 14 residues. The CDR3 DNA is TGTGCCATCAGCATAGCGGGGGGGCGGGATACGCAGTATTTT. It is translated as CAISIAGGRDTQYF.

V gene TRBV6-5 combines with J gene TRBJ1-5; 7 nucleotides align to TRBD1. The CDR3 spans 14 residues. V dropped 5 bases and J dropped 4; count of bases not matched to a gene: 5. Per germline, CDR1 MNHEY and CDR2 SVGAGI. CDR3 residues: CASSPGTANQPQHF. CDR3 bases: TGTGCCAGCAGTCCCGGGACAGCTAATCAGCCCCAGCATTTT.

Here the CDR3 DNA reads TGTGCCAGCAGCTTTACCGGGACAGGGATACGACAAGGGTATGGCTACACCTTC. Protein product: CASSFTGTGIRQGYGYTF. The chain has TRBV11-2 and TRBJ1-2; 9 positions agree with TRBD1. Germline V gene data show CDR1 as SGHAT and CDR2 as FQNNGV. This CDR3 contains 18 residues. The J segment lost 5 bases and the V segment lost 3 bases, leaving 16 bases of the junction unmatched.

This chain links TRBV18 with TRBJ2-5, with D possibly being TRBD2 (6 bases). V was shortened by 3 bases and J by 5 bases, with 19 bases between the two germline ends. There are 16 residues in the CDR3. CDR1 and CDR2 from the germline V gene are KGHSH and LQKENI. The DNA for the CDR3 is TGTGCCAGCTCACCTATGGGGACTCTGCTGCGGGAGACCCAGTACTTC. This encodes CASSPMGTLLRETQYF.

This chain joins TRBV5-4 and TRBJ2-1; 15 positions match TRBD2. Germline V gene data show CDR1 as SGHNT and CDR2 as YYREEE (reference sequence). The CDR3 length is 16 residues. Losses at the gene ends were 0 bases for V and 11 bases for J; bases not matched to a gene: 6. The CDR3 sequence is CASSLEAGTSGGKQFF. The CDR3 nucleotides are TGTGCCAGCAGCTTGGAAGCCGGGACTAGCGGGGGGAAGCAGTTCTTC.

V usage is TRBV19 and J usage is TRBJ2-3, with a tentative D call TRBD1 (5 bases). Per germline, CDR1 LNHDA and CDR2 SQIVND (reference sequence). This CDR3 is 16 amino acids long. V was trimmed by 4 bases and J by 4 bases, leaving 18 bases between them. The CDR3 sequence is CASSKGHSGQADTQYF. CDR3 DNA: TGTGCCAGTAGTAAGGGCCATTCAGGGCAGGCAGATACGCAGTATTTT.

The V gene is TRBV10-3, the J gene TRBJ1-2, with 7 bases fitting TRBD1. Losses at the gene ends were 6 bases for V and 6 bases for J; bases not matched to a gene: 10. Germline values: CDR1 ENHRY, CDR2 SYGVKD. The CDR3 runs 14 residues. The CDR3 DNA reads as TGTGCCATCAGGCCCGAAGGGGGCATTAATGGCTACACCTTC. This sequence encodes CAIRPEGGINGYTF.

This sequence joins TRBV18 and TRBJ2-5; TRBD2 matches 8 bases. CDR1 and CDR2 from the germline V gene are KGHSH and LQKENI. The CDR3 has 14 residues. Losses at the gene ends were 3 bases for V and 5 bases for J; bases not matched to a gene: 5. The CDR3 here is CASSPTSDKETQYF. The CDR3 DNA follows: TGTGCCAGCTCACCGACTAGCGACAAGGAGACCCAGTACTTC.

V usage is TRBV12-3 or TRBV12-4 and J usage is TRBJ1-1; weak D call: TRBD1 (6 bases). The CDR3 has 13 amino acids. V lost 3 bases to trimming and J lost 4 bases, with 9 bases between them. The CDR3 nucleotides read TGTGCCAGCAGTTTCGCAGGGGCCACTGAAGCTTTCTTT. It translates to CASSFAGATEAFF.

This clone was recorded many times. The genes are TRBV7-8 and TRBJ2-3, with TRBD1 identical over 9 bases. Germline trimming cut 3 bases from V and 2 bases from J; bases unmatched to any gene: 3. Per the germline V gene, CDR1 is SGHVS and CDR2 is FQNEAQ. The CDR3 covers 15 residues. CDR3 nucleotide sequence: TGTGCCAGCAGCTTGGGGACAGGGATCACAGATACGCAGTATTTT. As protein: CASSLGTGITDTQYF.

The chain couples TRBV3-1 (or the pseudogene TRBV3-2) to TRBJ2-3; D possibly corresponds to TRBD1 (6 bases). This CDR3 has 17 residues. Germline V gene lookup returns CDR1 LGHDT and CDR2 YNNKEL (reference sequence). The V and J ends lost 4 bases and 2 bases respectively, with 19 bases between them. The CDR3 reads CASSPQLPTGVTDTQYF. The CDR3 coding sequence is TGTGCCAGCAGCCCTCAACTGCCGACAGGAGTCACAGATACGCAGTATTTT.

This CDR3 is CASSHDRVGNQPQHF. CDR3 in DNA: TGTGCCAGCAGCCATGACAGGGTAGGCAATCAGCCCCAGCATTTT. The J gene is TRBJ1-5, the V gene TRBV7-2, with 7 bases fitting TRBD1. The CDR3 is 15 residues long. The V and J ends lost 5 bases and 2 bases, in that order; junction bases with no gene match: 6. Germline-derived CDR1 and CDR2 are SGHTA and FQGNSA.

The chain employs TRBV19 and TRBJ1-5, with D unclear. This CDR3 is built from 15 residues. Germline CDR1 LNHDA, CDR2 SQIVND (reference sequence). Trimming took off 3 bases at V and 0 bases at J, with 9 bases between the two ends. The CDR3 spells CASSIRGYSNQPQHF. CDR3 DNA sequence: TGTGCCAGTAGTATTCGAGGGTATAGCAATCAGCCCCAGCATTTT.

V usage is TRBV9 and J usage is TRBJ1-1, with D perhaps matching TRBD1 (6 bases). The CDR3 spans 13 residues. Looked up from germline, CDR1 is SGDLS and CDR2 is YYNGEE. V gave up 3 bases and J gave up 1 base, with 7 bases separating them. In nucleotides, the CDR3 is TGTGCCAGCAGCGCGACAGGGAACACTGAAGCTTTCTTT. It codes for CASSATGNTEAFF.

The J gene is TRBJ2-1, the V gene TRBV18, with 10 bases aligning to TRBD2. Germline trimming cut 3 bases from V and 4 bases from J; bases unmatched to any gene: 3. There are 15 residues in the CDR3. Per the germline V gene, CDR1 is KGHSH and CDR2 is LQKENI. CDR3 amino acids: CASSPSGGEYNEQFF. The CDR3 DNA reads TGTGCCAGCTCACCGAGCGGGGGGGAGTACAATGAGCAGTTCTTC. Based on the CDR3 plus reference TRBV18 and TRBJ2-1, the full variable domain is NAGVMQNPRHLVRRRGQEARLRCSPMKGHSHVYWYRQLPEEGLKFMVYLQKENIIDESGMPKERFSAEFPKEGPSILRIQQVVRGDSAAYFCASSPSGGEYNEQFFGPGTRLTVL.

The V call is TRBV11-2, the J call TRBJ2-2; D might be TRBD1 (6 bases). The V end lost 2 bases, the J end lost 3 bases, and 13 bases lay between the germline ends. CDR1 is SGHAT, CDR2 FQNNGV, per germline. CDR3 size: 16 residues. CDR3 in amino acids: CASSLFLKGDTGELFF. CDR3 sequence (DNA): TGTGCCAGCAGCTTATTTTTAAAGGGGGACACCGGGGAGCTGTTTTTT.

As DNA, the CDR3 is TGTGCCAGTAGACGCCAGGGTCTTTACAATGAGCAGTTCTTC. The encoded protein is CASRRQGLYNEQFF. The rearrangement uses TRBV19 and TRBJ2-1, with a weak D call TRBD1 (5 bases). CDR3 length: 14 amino acids. V was shortened by 6 bases and J by 4 bases, with 13 bases between the two germline ends. Germline CDR1 reads LNHDA; CDR2 reads SQIVND (reference sequence).